The clone carrying this T cell receptor (beta chain) appeared a few times. The germline gives CDR1 MGHRA, CDR2 YSYEKL. After removal of 0 bases from V and 3 bases from J, the junction contained 2 bases not matched to a gene. The CDR3 is made up of 15 amino acids. The sample comes from a study of blood T cell repertoires in COVID-19. As for the study in general: Italy, Spain and the United States were the sources of the convalescent and acute COVID-19 samples. From T cells, B-cell-depleted T cells, or PBMCs came the material, which was cDNA or gDNA.

Authors' data handling: It was from reference gene primer amplification that nucleated cell counts were estimated. Here immunoSEQ multiplex PCR was the method, and the copy in TCRdb shows in-frame clones only, minus some. Clone size and V and J calls were adopted from that table, with D and trimming inferred from the DNA. The sample holds about 47,000 clones, approximately 88% seen once. The sequence was obtained from a man between 60 and 75 years old with active COVID-19. V is TRBV4-1 and J is TRBJ1-2; 9 nucleotides line up with TRBD1. Sequencing was done on a sample of peripheral blood. In nucleotides, the CDR3 is TGCGCCAGCAGCCAAGAGGGACAGGGAGACTATGGCTACACCTTC. Amino acids: CASSQEGQGDYGYTF.